Below, one T cell receptor beta chain is given with its context. This specimen belongs to a study of blood T cell repertoires in COVID-19. Study summary: COVID-19 samples collected from the United States, Italy and Spain covered acute and convalescent phases.

Assay: immunoSEQ multiplex PCR; the TCRdb copy retains only in-frame clones and omits some. The sample contains roughly 190,000 clones, around 89% of which appear only once. V lost 5 bases and J lost 3, with 19 bases in between. The CDR3 runs to 16 residues. Germline V gene data show CDR1 as MGHDK and CDR2 as SYGVNS. The sequencing sample was made of peripheral blood. V usage is TRBV25-1 and J usage is TRBJ1-2, with D uncertain. The sequence derives from a middle-aged man with active or convalescent COVID-19. For the CDR3, the DNA is TGTGCCAGCAGTCCCCTGACGATTACTCAGGACTATGGCTACACCTTC. Translating it yields CASSPLTITQDYGYTF.